These 3 T cell receptor beta chains originate from one sample sequenced in a study of T cell changes during pregnancy in multiple sclerosis. Sequencing used immunoSEQ multiplex PCR; TCRdb keeps in-frame clones, though not all of them. Of about 46,000 clones listed, almost 95% are singletons. This specimen was CD8+ T cells from peripheral blood mononuclear cells, taken in the first trimester of pregnancy. Receptors were obtained from a female donor with multiple sclerosis, enrolled in a pregnancy study.

The chain couples TRBV7-9 to TRBJ2-1; 7 bases are a match to TRBD2. This CDR3 has 15 residues. Germline V gene sequence: CDR1 SEHNR, CDR2 FQNEAQ (reference sequence). V was pared by 5 bases and J by 4 bases, with 8 bases of the junction left unmatched. As DNA, the CDR3 is TGTGCCAGCAGCGATCGGACTAGAGAATACAATGAGCAGTTCTTC. Translation: CASSDRTREYNEQFF. The whole variable domain, remainder taken from reference TRBV7-9 and TRBJ2-1, is DTGVSQNPRHKITKRGQNVTFRCDPISEHNRLYWYRQTLGQGPEFLTYFQNEAQLEKSRLLSDRFSAERPKGSFSTLEIQRTEQGDSAMYLCASSDRTREYNEQFFGPGTRLTVL.

The V call is TRBV18, the J call TRBJ2-1, with a tentative D call TRBD1 (5 bases). Trimming took 2 bases from V and 0 from J, leaving 11 bases between them. The CDR3 covers 16 residues. The germline V gene has CDR1 KGHSH and CDR2 LQKENI. In nucleotides, the CDR3 is TGTGCCAGCTCACCAAAAGAAGGGGACTCCTACAATGAGCAGTTCTTC. Translated: CASSPKEGDSYNEQFF.

This clone was detected only once. V gene TRBV6-5 combines with J gene TRBJ2-7, with TRBD1 matching over 9 bases. Germline CDR1 is MNHEY and CDR2 is SVGAGI. CDR3 length: 13 residues. Unmatched junction bases numbered 8, after V lost 8 bases and J lost 6 bases. The CDR3 region has the DNA TGTGCCAGCCGACTCACAGGGGGCGGCGAGCAGTACTTC. It translates to CASRLTGGGEQYF.